Sequencing of this TCR beta chain was carried out in a study of radiation and T cells in renal cell carcinoma. General study findings and limits: Top tumor clonotypes rose in blood 2 weeks post-radiation, then contracted.

V dropped 7 bases and J dropped 3; count of bases not matched to a gene: 11. The CDR3 sequence is 15 residues long. Germline loops: CDR1 LNHDA, CDR2 SQIVND (reference sequence). The protocol was immunoSEQ multiplex PCR, while the TCRdb copy is restricted to in-frame clones and leaves out a portion. The table includes some 150,000 clones, roughly 90% detected once. The sample's time point: baseline pretreatment blood. Treatment meaning: 15 Gy SBRT to primary tumor, nephrectomy 4 weeks later. Regarding this clone: Its antigen is not known.

This chain links TRBV19 with TRBJ1-2, with 7 nucleotides matching TRBD1. The clonotype was recovered from a woman aged 45 to 65 with renal cell carcinoma. This specimen was blood, taken from a patient whose treatment included radiotherapy and nephrectomy. The CDR3 here is CASTSTRGTDYGYTF. DNA of the CDR3: TGTGCCAGTACGTCTACCCGAGGGACAGACTATGGCTACACCTTC.